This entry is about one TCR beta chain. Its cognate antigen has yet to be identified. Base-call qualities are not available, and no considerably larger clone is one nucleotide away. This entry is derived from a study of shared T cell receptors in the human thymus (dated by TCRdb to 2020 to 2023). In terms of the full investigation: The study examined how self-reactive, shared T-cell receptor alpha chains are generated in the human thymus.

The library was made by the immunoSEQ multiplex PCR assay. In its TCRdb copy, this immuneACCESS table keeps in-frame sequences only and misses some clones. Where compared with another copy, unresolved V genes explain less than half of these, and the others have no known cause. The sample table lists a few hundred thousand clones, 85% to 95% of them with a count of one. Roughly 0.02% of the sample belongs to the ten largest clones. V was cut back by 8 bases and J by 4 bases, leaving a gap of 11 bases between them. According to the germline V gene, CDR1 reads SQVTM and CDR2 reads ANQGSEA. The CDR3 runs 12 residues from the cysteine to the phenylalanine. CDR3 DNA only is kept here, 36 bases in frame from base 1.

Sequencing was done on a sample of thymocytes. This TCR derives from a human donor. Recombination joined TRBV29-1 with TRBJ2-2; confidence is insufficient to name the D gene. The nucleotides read TGCAGCTCCAGATCGGGCACCGGGGAGCTGTTTTTT. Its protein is CSSRSGTGELFF.